The 18 T cell receptor beta chains below all came from one sample that was sequenced in a study of PD-1 blockade in classical Hodgkin lymphoma. Each patient's relapse followed autologous stem cell transplantation, and brentuximab vedotin exposure varied. Assay used: immunoSEQ multiplex PCR; TCRdb lists only in-frame clones, some missing. The table shows around 42,000 clones, with 60% to 85% occurring only once. The source material was peripheral blood mononuclear cells (PBMCs), sampled at baseline. The receptor set was obtained from a human donor with classical Hodgkin lymphoma.

The chain combines TRBV7-8 with TRBJ2-7, with a possible D match to TRBD1 (5 bases). Between the trimmed V and J ends, which lost 5 bases and 9 bases, there was a span of 26 bases. The CDR3 consists of 16 residues. Germline CDR1 is SGHVS and CDR2 is FQNEAQ. The CDR3 bases are TGTGCCAGCAGCGAGAGCCAGGGCGTCAAGACCGCGATGCAGTACTTC. Its translation is CASSESQGVKTAMQYF.

V usage is TRBV7-9 and J usage is TRBJ2-5; unclear D gene. V lost 5 bases and J lost 3, with 13 bases in between. The CDR3 is 14 amino acids. Germline CDR1 SEHNR, CDR2 FQNEAQ (reference sequence). CDR3 in amino acids: CASSLLAKEETQYF. For the CDR3, the DNA is TGTGCCAGCAGCCTTTTAGCCAAAGAAGAGACCCAGTACTTC.

The chain employs TRBV14 and TRBJ2-1; TRBD1 aligns across 7 bases. CDR3 length: 16 residues. V was pared by 4 bases and J by 0 bases, with 6 bases of the junction left unmatched. Per the germline V gene, CDR1 is SGHDN and CDR2 is FVKESK. CDR3 region: CASSLWTGSSYNEQFF. DNA of the CDR3: TGTGCCAGCAGCCTTTGGACAGGCAGCTCCTACAATGAGCAGTTCTTC. Based on the CDR3 plus reference TRBV14 and TRBJ2-1, the full variable domain is EAGVTQFPSHSVIEKGQTVTLRCDPISGHDNLYWYRRVMGKEIKFLLHFVKESKQDESGMPNNRFLAERTGGTYSTLKVQPAELEDSGVYFCASSLWTGSSYNEQFFGPGTRLTVL.

The V call is TRBV7-2, the J call TRBJ1-2; D gene unclear. Trimming stripped 1 base from V and 2 bases from J, with 11 bases between. This CDR3 has 15 amino acids. Looked up from germline, CDR1 is SGHTA and CDR2 is FQGNSA. The CDR3 spells CASSLELTPNYGYTF. The CDR3 bases are TGTGCCAGCAGCTTAGAACTTACTCCGAACTATGGCTACACCTTC.

CDR3: CASSLAVRAANSYEQYF. Written as DNA, the CDR3 is TGTGCCAGCAGCTTGGCCGTTCGAGCAGCGAACTCCTACGAGCAGTACTTC. The chain links TRBV5-5 to TRBJ2-7; no clear D. The CDR3 is 17 residues long. V shed 0 bases and J shed 0 bases, with 16 bases lying between them. From germline, CDR1 is SGHKS and CDR2 YYEKEE (reference sequence). Supplemented by reference TRBV5-5 and TRBJ2-7, the full variable domain reads DAGVTQSPTHLIKTRGQQVTLRCSPISGHKSVSWYQQVLGQGPQFIFQYYEKEERGRGNFPDRFSARQFPNYSSELNVNALLLGDSALYLCASSLAVRAANSYEQYFGPGTRLTVT.

The chain carries TRBV6-5 and TRBJ1-1; D possibly corresponds to TRBD1 (5 bases). Deletions cut 5 bases from V and 8 bases from J, with 15 bases between. The CDR3 consists of 13 residues. Germline V gene data show CDR1 as MNHEY and CDR2 as SVGAGI. CDR3 loop: CASSHLNSGEAFF. The CDR3 DNA sequence: TGTGCCAGCAGTCATCTAAACTCAGGGGAAGCTTTCTTT.

The chain carries TRBV9 and TRBJ2-7, with 8 bases that match TRBD1. Losses at the gene ends were 3 bases for V and 5 bases for J; bases not matched to a gene: 4. The germline V gene has CDR1 SGDLS and CDR2 YYNGEE. The CDR3 totals 13 residues. The CDR3 protein is CASSETGEDEQYF. The CDR3 DNA sequence: TGTGCCAGCAGCGAGACAGGGGAGGACGAGCAGTACTTC.

The chain has TRBV5-4 and TRBJ1-4; D possibly corresponds to TRBD1 (5 bases). V was trimmed by 0 bases and J by 3 bases, leaving 9 bases between them. CDR1 SGHNT and CDR2 YYREEE come from the germline V gene (reference sequence). The CDR3 totals 15 residues. This CDR3 is CASSLGGRANEKLFF. The CDR3 bases are TGTGCCAGCAGCTTGGGGGGCAGGGCTAATGAAAAACTGTTTTTT.

This chain uses TRBV27 with TRBJ2-2, with TRBD1 matching over 10 bases. Trimming cost V 6 bases and J 5 bases; bases outside gene matches: 6. The germline CDR1 and CDR2 sequences are MNHEY and SMNVEV (reference sequence). The CDR3 has 15 amino acids. The CDR3 DNA reads TGTGCCAGCAGGCGGGACAGGGGATTTACCGGGGAGCTGTTTTTT. The encoded protein is CASRRDRGFTGELFF.

The rearrangement joins TRBV5-1 to TRBJ2-5; TRBD2 matches 15 bases. This CDR3 is built from 16 residues. Per the germline V gene, CDR1 is SGHRS and CDR2 is YFSETQ. Unmatched junction bases numbered 5, after V lost 4 bases and J lost 4 bases. In DNA, the CDR3 is TGCGCCAGCAGCCTCGGACTAGCGGGGGGGCGAGAGACCCAGTACTTC. Translated, it gives CASSLGLAGGRETQYF.

CDR3 in DNA: TGTGCCAGCGGGACAGATAATCAGCCCCAGCATTTT. Translating it yields CASGTDNQPQHF. The genes are TRBV10-3 and TRBJ1-5, with TRBD1 matching 7 bases. J lost 4 bases, V lost 10 bases, and 4 bases had no gene match. The CDR3 spans 12 residues. Germline V CDR1 and CDR2: ENHRY, SYGVKD.

The V and J genes are TRBV29-1 and TRBJ1-2; D gene ambiguous. With 5 bases removed from V and 14 bases from J, the gap between germline ends came to 18 bases. CDR3 length equals 11 residues. Germline V gene data show CDR1 as SQVTM and CDR2 as ANQGSEA. The chain's CDR3 is CSVREGESTTF. As DNA, the CDR3 is TGCAGCGTTCGTGAAGGAGAGTCTACTACCTTC.

V and J are TRBV28 and TRBJ1-1; D gene uncertain. V was shortened by 4 bases and J by 10 bases, with 13 bases between the two germline ends. This CDR3 is 12 amino acids long. Germline V gene data show CDR1 as MDHEN and CDR2 as SYDVKM. CDR3 sequence: CASSSSVELAFF. For the CDR3, the DNA is TGTGCCAGCAGTTCCAGCGTTGAGTTAGCTTTCTTT.

The V call is TRBV7-8, the J call TRBJ1-5, with TRBD1 matching over 10 bases. The CDR3 totals 15 residues. Germline V lookup: CDR1 SGHVS, CDR2 FQNEAQ. Unmatched junction bases numbered 3, after V lost 1 base and J lost 6 bases. The CDR3 sequence: CASSLGRTGGQPQHF. CDR3 nucleotides: TGTGCCAGCAGCTTAGGGCGGACAGGGGGTCAGCCCCAGCATTTT. The full variable domain, its missing parts supplied by reference TRBV7-8 and TRBJ1-5, is GAGVSQSPRYKVAKRGQDVALRCDPISGHVSLFWYQQALGQGPEFLTYFQNEAQLDKSGLPSDRFFAERPEGSVSTLKIQRTQQEDSAVYLCASSLGRTGGQPQHFGDGTRLSIL.

The chain links TRBV18 to TRBJ1-5; tentatively, D is TRBD1 (5 bases). V lost 3 bases to trimming and J lost 3 bases, with 18 bases between them. This CDR3 region has 17 residues. Germline CDR1 and CDR2: KGHSH and LQKENI. CDR3 region: CASSPSYPDRDNQPQHF. The CDR3 DNA is TGTGCCAGCTCACCCTCATACCCAGACAGAGACAATCAGCCCCAGCATTTT.

This clone has a handful of counts. CDR3 sequence: CASSLTGTGELFF. The DNA of the CDR3 is TGTGCCAGCAGCTTAACGGGTACCGGGGAGCTGTTTTTT. J is TRBJ2-2 and V is TRBV7-3; no clear D. The CDR3 runs 13 residues. Germline assignment: CDR1 SGHTA and CDR2 FQGTGA. The germline V and J ends were trimmed by 0 bases and 5 bases, with 4 bases remaining between them.

V and J are TRBV30 and TRBJ1-1; maybe TRBD1 (5 bases). The CDR3 spans 11 residues. The germline gives CDR1 GTSNPN, CDR2 SVGIG (reference sequence). V was cut by 5 bases and J by 1 base, with 5 bases left in between. Written as DNA, the CDR3 is TGTGCCTGGGGGGGGAACACTGAAGCTTTCTTT. Translating it yields CAWGGNTEAFF.

The V and J genes are TRBV9 and TRBJ2-7; 9 bases map to TRBD2. There are 15 residues in the CDR3. V trimming: 7 bases; J trimming: 2 bases; junction bases outside the gene matches: 10. The germline CDR1 and CDR2 sequences are SGDLS and YYNGEE. The CDR3 nucleotides read TGTGCCAGCGGCGCGGGAGGGGAGGGTCCCTACGAGCAGTACTTC. Amino acid sequence: CASGAGGEGPYEQYF.